Sequencing of this T cell receptor (beta chain) was carried out in a study of blood T cell repertoires in COVID-19. Study details: The cDNA or gDNA used as material had been derived from T cells, B-cell-depleted T cells, or PBMCs.

Assignment of participants to cohorts was predicated upon participant-reported clinical history. Using immunoSEQ multiplex PCR, the repertoire was profiled, and TCRdb retains in-frame clones only, with some absent. Among some 250,000 clones listed, approximately 83% were seen once. Germline values: CDR1 SNHLY, CDR2 FYNNEI. CDR3 length equals 19 residues. The V gene end was trimmed by 3 bases and the J gene end by 5 bases; junction bases not matched to a gene: 20. This receptor was taken from a woman aged 40 to 49 with acute COVID-19. Sequenced: PBMCs or T cells enriched from blood (not recorded which). The chain uses TRBV2 and TRBJ2-7, with 9 bases fitting TRBD2. CDR3 sequence (DNA): TGTGCCAGCAGTGACAGGGGTGTAGTAGCGGGAGTCAAGCTGGACGAGCAGTACTTC. This sequence encodes CASSDRGVVAGVKLDEQYF.